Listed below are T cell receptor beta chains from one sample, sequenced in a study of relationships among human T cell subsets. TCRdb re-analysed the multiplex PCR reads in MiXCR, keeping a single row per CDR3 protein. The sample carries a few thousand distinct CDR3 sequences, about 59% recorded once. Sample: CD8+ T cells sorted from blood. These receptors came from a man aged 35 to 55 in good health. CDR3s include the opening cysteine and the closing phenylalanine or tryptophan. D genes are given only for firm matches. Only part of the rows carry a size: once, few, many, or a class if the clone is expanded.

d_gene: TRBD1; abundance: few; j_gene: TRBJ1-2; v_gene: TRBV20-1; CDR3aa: CSGISTGGPTINYGYTF
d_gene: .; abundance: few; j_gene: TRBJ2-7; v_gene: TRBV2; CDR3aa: CASSESPGRYEQYF
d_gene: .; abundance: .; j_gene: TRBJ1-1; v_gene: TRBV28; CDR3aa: CASSLSVRPNTEAFF
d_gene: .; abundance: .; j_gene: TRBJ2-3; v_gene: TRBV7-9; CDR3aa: CASSSSIREFTDTQYF
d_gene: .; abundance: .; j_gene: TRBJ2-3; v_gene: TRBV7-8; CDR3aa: CASSLGPAVLSTDTQYF
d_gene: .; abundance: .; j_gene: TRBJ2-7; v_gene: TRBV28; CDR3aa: CASRGDPLSSRNEQYF
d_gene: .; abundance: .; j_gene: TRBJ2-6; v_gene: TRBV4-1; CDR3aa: CASSQDARVGSGANVLTF
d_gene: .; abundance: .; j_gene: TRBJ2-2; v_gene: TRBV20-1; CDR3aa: CSAHETNPGELFF
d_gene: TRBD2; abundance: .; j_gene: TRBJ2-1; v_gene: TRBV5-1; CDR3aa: CASSLTSGVNEQFF
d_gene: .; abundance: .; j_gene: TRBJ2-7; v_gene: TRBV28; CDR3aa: CASSFSPYERYF
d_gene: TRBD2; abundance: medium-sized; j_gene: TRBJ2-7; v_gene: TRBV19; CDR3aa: CASGTSGTEQYF
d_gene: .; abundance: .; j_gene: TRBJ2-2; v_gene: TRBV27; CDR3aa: CASSPFAQAITGELFF
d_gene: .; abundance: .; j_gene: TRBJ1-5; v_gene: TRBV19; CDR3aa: CASIPTQYSNQPQHF
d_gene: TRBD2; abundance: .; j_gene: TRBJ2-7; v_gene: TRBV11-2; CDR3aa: CASSPGPSGSNEQYF
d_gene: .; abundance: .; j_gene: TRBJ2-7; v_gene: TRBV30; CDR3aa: CAWSLGRRAYEQYF
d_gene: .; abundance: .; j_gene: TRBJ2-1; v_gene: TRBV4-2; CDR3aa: CASSQGWGEQFF